The present entry profiles one T cell receptor (beta chain) with its context. No antigen is known for it. TCRdb keeps only in-frame clones here, not all; method: immunoSEQ multiplex PCR. This sample has fewer than 90,000 clones, with roughly 92% found just once. V lost 1 base and J lost 0, with 9 bases in between. Germline CDR1 is SEHNR and CDR2 is FQNEAQ (reference sequence). CDR3 length equals 15 residues. This sample stems from a study of OX40 agonist ivuxolimab in advanced cancers. Study-wide results and limits: Some of the lowest clonal expansion was seen in partial responders at 0.1-3.0 mg/kg. Among T cells, CD8+ cells averaged more expanded clones than CD4+ cells.

The sequence was collected from an adult with an advanced solid tumor such as melanoma, head and neck, liver or kidney cancer. V and J are TRBV7-9 and TRBJ1-2; perhaps TRBD1 as D (6 bases). The sample in question was CD4+ or CD8+ T cells sorted from blood, obtained in a trial of the OX40 agonist ivuxolimab. CDR3 nucleotides: TGTGCCAGCAGCTTAGGGACAGCTACTAACTATGGCTACACCTTC. Its translation is CASSLGTATNYGYTF.